These 5 T cell receptor beta chains were sequenced from one sample in a study of vaccination and CD4 T cells after COVID-19. No cognate antigen is known for these TCRs. An Oncomine TCR Beta short-read assay was used to sequence the DNA from cultured CD4+ T cells. MiXCR, applied by TCRdb to the PCR reads, yields one record per CDR3 protein. This sample has over 8,500 distinct CDR3 sequences, with about 65% found just once. The treatment: roughly 10-day PBMC culture with coronavirus spike peptide pools or control peptides (ViraFEST assay). Sequenced here: CD4+ T cells from blood, cultured in vitro, sampled before SARS-CoV-2 vaccination. All receptors come from a human donor who had recovered from COVID-19.

The gene calls are TRBV6-5 and TRBJ2-2, with D perhaps TRBD1 (6 bases). The CDR3 spans 16 residues. V lost 0 bases and J 6 bases, leaving 14 bases between the germline ends. CDR1 is MNHEY and CDR2 is SVGAGI in the germline V gene. Here the CDR3 DNA reads TGTGCCAGCAGTTACTCAAAACCAACAGGGCCCGGGGAGCTGTTTTTT. It encodes CASSYSKPTGPGELFF.

V is TRBV28 and J is TRBJ1-1; the D gene is possibly TRBD1 (5 bases). Trimming removed 1 base at V and 1 base at J, with 7 bases between. CDR1 is MDHEN and CDR2 is SYDVKM in the germline V gene. The CDR3 spans 14 residues. The CDR3 sequence is CASSLLTGNTEAFF. CDR3 DNA sequence: TGTGCCAGCAGTTTATTAACAGGGAACACTGAAGCTTTCTTT.

V and J are TRBV5-8 and TRBJ1-6; D is undetermined. This CDR3 region has 8 residues. Looked up from germline, CDR1 is SGHTS and CDR2 is YDEGEE. The V end was cut by 9 bases, the J end by 9 bases, with 1 base between. CDR3 region: CAISPLHF. The CDR3 DNA reads as TGTGCCATTTCACCCCTCCACTTT.

The sample holds a few counts of this clonotype. The chain joins TRBV20-1 to TRBJ2-6; D is possibly TRBD1 (6 bases). Germline CDR1 is DFQATT and CDR2 is SNEGSKA (reference sequence). V was cut by 1 base and J by 4 bases, with 11 bases left in between. The CDR3 spans 15 residues. CDR3 amino acids: CSARVQGTGANVLTF. The CDR3 region has the DNA TGCAGTGCTAGAGTCCAGGGGACCGGGGCCAACGTCCTGACTTTC.

The chain is built from TRBV20-1 and TRBJ2-1; 10 bases align to TRBD2. CDR3 length: 13 residues. The germline V gene encodes CDR1 DFQATT and CDR2 SNEGSKA (reference sequence). Trimming at V came to 2 bases and at J to 6 bases, leaving 1 base not matched to a gene. The DNA for the CDR3 is TGCAGTGCTAGAACTAGCGGGACCAATGAGCAGTTCTTC. It encodes CSARTSGTNEQFF.